Sequencing of this TCR beta chain was carried out in a study of blood T cell repertoires in COVID-19. Study-wide context: The United States, Italy and Spain provided the acute and convalescent COVID-19 samples. PBMCs, B-cell-depleted T cells, or T cells provided the cDNA or gDNA that made up the material.

Authors' processing steps: The assay estimated nucleated cells by amplifying reference gene primers. Profiling relied on immunoSEQ multiplex PCR, and the TCRdb table lists in-frame clones only, not all of them. Clone size and the V and J calls come from that table; the DNA yielded D and trimming. In the table there are about 160,000 clones, about 81% of which are singletons. CDR3 length: 13 amino acids. Germline CDR1 and CDR2: MNHEY and SMNVEV (reference sequence). V was pared by 2 bases and J by 5 bases, with 8 bases between. The sequence was collected from a man between 60 and 70 years old with active or convalescent COVID-19. The chain joins TRBV27 to TRBJ2-3; D uncertain. Sequencing input: peripheral blood. The CDR3 region is CASSLPQKDTQYF. CDR3 coding DNA: TGTGCCAGCAGTTTACCCCAAAAAGATACGCAGTATTTT.